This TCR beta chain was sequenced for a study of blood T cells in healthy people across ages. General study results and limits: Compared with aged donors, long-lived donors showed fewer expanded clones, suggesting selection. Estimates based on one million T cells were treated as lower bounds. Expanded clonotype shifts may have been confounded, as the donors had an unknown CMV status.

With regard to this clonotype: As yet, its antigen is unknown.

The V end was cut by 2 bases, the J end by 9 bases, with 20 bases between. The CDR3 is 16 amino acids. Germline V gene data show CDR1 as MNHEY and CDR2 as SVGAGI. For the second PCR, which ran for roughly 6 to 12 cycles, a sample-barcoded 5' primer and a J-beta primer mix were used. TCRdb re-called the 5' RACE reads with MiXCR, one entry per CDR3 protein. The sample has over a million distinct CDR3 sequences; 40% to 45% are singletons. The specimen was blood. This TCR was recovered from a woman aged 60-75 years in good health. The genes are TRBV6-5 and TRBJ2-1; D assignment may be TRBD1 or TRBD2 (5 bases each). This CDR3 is CASSYALPSFGAEQFF. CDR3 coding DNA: TGTGCCAGCAGTTACGCACTACCTAGTTTCGGGGCTGAGCAGTTCTTC.